The clone carrying this T cell receptor beta chain has just a few counts. Its antigen is undetermined. This CDR3 region has 13 residues. Germline V CDR1 and CDR2: MGHDK, SYGVNS. The V end lost 8 bases, the J end lost 5 bases, and 15 bases lay between the germline ends. This record belongs to a study of T-cell reconstitution after alpha-beta-depleted transplantation in children. Regarding the study as a whole: In patients about two months after transplant, alpha-beta T cells reportedly arose from several hundred expanded graft clones. Newly made T cells mostly supplied T-cell counts and diversity one year after transplant.

Unique molecular identifiers were used to barcode this TCRbeta library. TCRdb re-derived calls from the PCR reads in MiXCR, one entry per CDR3 protein. The sample records 530,000 or so distinct CDR3 sequences, about a quarter being singletons. The chain is built from TRBV25-1 and TRBJ1-1, with a possible D match to TRBD1 (5 bases). The origin of this receptor is a boy under two years old with Wiskott-Aldrich syndrome, due to receive a stem cell transplant. This material consisted of PBMCs, taken before TCRalphabeta/CD19-depleted stem cell transplant. The CDR3, as DNA: TGTGCCAGCGGGCCCGGGTGGGGGACTGAAGCTTTCTTT. Protein product: CASGPGWGTEAFF.